This T cell receptor beta chain stems from a study of radiation and T cells in renal cell carcinoma. The CDR3 length is 16 residues. V lost 0 bases and J 8 bases, leaving 19 bases between the germline ends. In germline, CDR1 is LNHDA, CDR2 SQIVND (reference sequence). The data were produced by immunoSEQ multiplex PCR, yet TCRdb's version contains in-frame clones alone and is incomplete. Of about 170,000 clones in the sample, around 90% were seen once. Time point reported: blood 4 weeks post-SBRT, at nephrectomy. Treatment meaning: 15 Gy SBRT to primary tumor, nephrectomy 4 weeks later. The sequencing here drew on blood, taken from a patient whose treatment included radiotherapy and nephrectomy. The TCR comes from a woman between 45 and 60 years old with renal cell carcinoma. V is TRBV19 and J is TRBJ1-2; D is unresolved. The CDR3 protein is CASSIEAKDGSGGYTF. The CDR3, as DNA: TGTGCCAGTAGTATAGAAGCAAAGGACGGGTCGGGAGGCTACACCTTC. The full variable domain, rest sourced from reference TRBV19 and TRBJ1-2, is DGGITQSPKYLFRKEGQNVTLSCEQNLNHDAMYWYRQDPGQGLRLIYYSQIVNDFQKGDIAEGYSVSREKKESFPLTVTSAQKNPTAFYLCASSIEAKDGSGGYTFGSGTRLTVV.